This T cell receptor (beta chain) is from a study of blood T cell repertoires in COVID-19 (dated by TCRdb to about 2020). With respect to the entire study: The collaborator samples originated in the United States, Italy and Spain and spanned the acute and convalescent phases of COVID-19. Samples came from the ongoing ImmuneRACE study (first 160 participants) plus 1,254 subjects from 6 global collaborators. The dataset comprised deeply sampled blood TCRbeta repertoires from subjects exposed to, actively infected with, or recovered from COVID-19. HLA class I and class II types, where available, came from metadata supplied by the sample provider rather than from assay-based typing. The sample metadata nearly always contained a de-identified subject ID, COVID-19 status, age in years and sex. The material from the prospective study consisted of cDNA or gDNA derived from T cells, B-cell-depleted T cells, or PBMCs. The repertoires were released in a freely available public database meant as a resource for research on the immune response to SARS-CoV-2.

Counted from cysteine to phenylalanine, this CDR3 has 20 amino acids. Just the 60-base CDR3 DNA is kept, in frame starting at base 1. The germline V gene encodes CDR1 SGHRS and CDR2 YFSETQ. V trim: 0 bases; J trim: 9 bases; unmatched bases: 18. The paper as a whole reports these results and caveats: How much clinical and demographic metadata was included differed by source and by participant, and the metadata was provided uncurated.

This clone was seen at least ten times. No cognate antigen has been identified for it. No qualities accompany the bases; no much larger clone lies one base away. Whole blood was collected in K2EDTA tubes by collaborating institutions according to the institutions' own protocols. For TCRbeta analysis, collaborators shipped samples in one of three forms: frozen whole blood, isolated PBMCs, or DNA extracted from either of those sample types. TCRbeta CDR3 regions were amplified from genomic DNA using the immunoSEQ Assay, a bias-controlled multiplex PCR. From the authors' description of their analysis: The number of nucleated cells in each sample was estimated from the amplification of reference gene primers within the assay. To quantify the absolute abundance of each unique TCRbeta CDR3 rearrangement, sequence reads were collapsed and filtered. Productive Simpson clonality was computed per sample as the square root of Simpson's diversity index over productive rearrangements. Held by TCRdb, this immuneACCESS table contains in-frame sequences only and omits some clones. Under half of the omission traces to an unresolved V gene where checked; the cause of the rest is unknown. The D gene and trimming were derived from the DNA, and the V and J assignments and clone size from that table. The sample table shows around 100,000 clones, and roughly two thirds are seen once. The ten largest clones represent 5% to 6.5% of the sample.

This receptor was obtained from an elderly man with acute or convalescent COVID-19. The sample consisted of peripheral blood. This receptor chain uses TRBV5-1 and TRBJ2-1, with 13 bases in between that match TRBD2. The bases are TGCGCCAGCAGCTTGGTAGAGGGACCGACTAGCGGGAGGATTTTAAGTGAGCAGTTCTTC. The translation is CASSLVEGPTSGRILSEQFF.